The rows below give T cell receptor beta chains drawn from one sample of a study of CD8 T cells in Susac syndrome. TCRdb re-called the immunoSEQ multiplex PCR reads through MiXCR, storing one row per CDR3 protein. This sample has some 240,000 distinct CDR3 sequences; 90% to 96% occur once, and the top ten carry roughly 0.1%. Sequencing used CD4+ T cells from PBMCs. These receptors were taken from a human donor with Susac syndrome. Both conserved end residues are part of each CDR3. D genes are given only for firm matches. Only some rows state a clone size, as once, few, many or a class for expanded clones.

j_gene: TRBJ1-2
v_gene: TRBV3-1
d_gene: -
abundance: -
CDR3nt: TGTGCCAGCAGCCTCCACGGGACCGCCTATGGCTACACCTTC
CDR3aa: CASSLHGTAYGYTF

j_gene: TRBJ1-1
v_gene: TRBV28
d_gene: -
abundance: -
CDR3nt: TGTGCCAGCTCGCTACAGGGTAAAGATGAAGCTTTCTTT
CDR3aa: CASSLQGKDEAFF

j_gene: TRBJ2-1
v_gene: TRBV5-1
d_gene: -
abundance: -
CDR3nt: TGCGCCAGCAGCTCCGCTAGGACGGTCAATGAGCAGTTCTTC
CDR3aa: CASSSARTVNEQFF

j_gene: TRBJ2-7
v_gene: TRBV18
d_gene: TRBD1
abundance: -
CDR3nt: TGTGCCAGCTCCCGCGGAGCCGGGACAGGGGCCTACGAGCAGTACTTC
CDR3aa: CASSRGAGTGAYEQYF

j_gene: TRBJ1-3
v_gene: TRBV2
d_gene: -
abundance: -
CDR3nt: TGTGCCAGCAGCGAAGGTTACTCTGGAAACACCATATATTTT
CDR3aa: CASSEGYSGNTIYF

j_gene: TRBJ1-1
v_gene: TRBV7-9
d_gene: -
abundance: -
CDR3nt: TGTGCCAGCACACCGAGCGGGGGGAACACTGAAGCTTTCTTT
CDR3aa: CASTPSGGNTEAFF

j_gene: TRBJ2-3
v_gene: TRBV6-1
d_gene: TRBD2
abundance: -
CDR3nt: TGTGCCAGCAGTCGAAATAGCGGGATCCGCACAGATACGCAGTATTTT
CDR3aa: CASSRNSGIRTDTQYF

j_gene: TRBJ1-1
v_gene: TRBV6-5
d_gene: TRBD1
abundance: -
CDR3nt: TGTGCCAGCAGGAGATACAGGGGTTGGAGCACTGAAGCTTTCTTT
CDR3aa: CASRRYRGWSTEAFF

j_gene: TRBJ2-1
v_gene: TRBV29-1
d_gene: TRBD1
abundance: -
CDR3nt: TGCAGCGTTGATAGGGGACAGGGAAGAATCTATGAGCAGTTCTTC
CDR3aa: CSVDRGQGRIYEQFF

j_gene: TRBJ1-5
v_gene: TRBV13
d_gene: TRBD1
abundance: -
CDR3nt: TGTGCCAGCAGCTTGAGACAGGGCTTCGGTCAGCCCCAGCATTTT
CDR3aa: CASSLRQGFGQPQHF

j_gene: TRBJ2-5
v_gene: TRBV12-3/TRBV12-4
d_gene: -
abundance: -
CDR3nt: TGTGCCAGCAGTTTAGGGCGGCTCCTTCAAGAGACCCAGTACTTC
CDR3aa: CASSLGRLLQETQYF

j_gene: TRBJ1-5
v_gene: TRBV3-1
d_gene: -
abundance: -
CDR3nt: TGTGCCAGCAGCCCGGCGTGGGGGAGCAATCAGCCCCAGCATTTT
CDR3aa: CASSPAWGSNQPQHF

j_gene: TRBJ2-1
v_gene: TRBV6-5
d_gene: TRBD1
abundance: -
CDR3nt: TGTGCCAGCAGTGTCCCGGGACAGGGTGAGCAGTTCTTC
CDR3aa: CASSVPGQGEQFF

j_gene: TRBJ2-1
v_gene: TRBV20-1
d_gene: TRBD1
abundance: -
CDR3nt: TGCAGTGCTAACCCCTCCAAGAGAGGGGGCATAGAGGTTGAGCAGTTCTTC
CDR3aa: CSANPSKRGGIEVEQFF

j_gene: TRBJ1-2
v_gene: TRBV20-1
d_gene: -
abundance: -
CDR3nt: TGCAGTGCTAGAGATCTAACCTACAGGATGAACTATGGCTACACCTTC
CDR3aa: CSARDLTYRMNYGYTF

j_gene: TRBJ2-7
v_gene: TRBV12-3/TRBV12-4
d_gene: TRBD1
abundance: -
CDR3nt: TGTGCCAGCAGTGCACAGGGACAGACCGTCTACGAGCAGTACTTC
CDR3aa: CASSAQGQTVYEQYF

j_gene: TRBJ2-1
v_gene: TRBV11-1
d_gene: TRBD2
abundance: -
CDR3nt: TGTGCCAGCAGCTTAGAGAGCACCAATAGCGGGAGATACTACAATGAGCAGTTCTTC
CDR3aa: CASSLESTNSGRYYNEQFF

j_gene: TRBJ2-7
v_gene: TRBV21-1
d_gene: -
abundance: -
CDR3nt: TGTGCCAGCAACCAAACTAGCGGGAGGGTTCTTTACGAGCAGTACTTC
CDR3aa: CASNQTSGRVLYEQYF

j_gene: TRBJ2-1
v_gene: TRBV4-1
d_gene: TRBD2
abundance: -
CDR3nt: TGCGCCAGCAGCACCCCTCCCCTGACTAGCCCGCAAGAGCAGTTCTTC
CDR3aa: CASSTPPLTSPQEQFF

j_gene: TRBJ1-2
v_gene: TRBV9
d_gene: -
abundance: -
CDR3nt: TGTGCCAGCAGCGTAGTGTTTGGCGGCTACACCTTC
CDR3aa: CASSVVFGGYTF

j_gene: TRBJ2-3
v_gene: TRBV28
d_gene: -
abundance: once
CDR3nt: TGTGCCAGCAGTTATTATCAATTGAGGAAACCGGGCACAGATACGCAGTATTTT
CDR3aa: CASSYYQLRKPGTDTQYF

j_gene: TRBJ1-3
v_gene: TRBV23-1
d_gene: -
abundance: -
CDR3nt: TGCGCCAGCAGTTTCCGGGAAACAGGAACCTTAAACACCATATATTTT
CDR3aa: CASSFRETGTLNTIYF

j_gene: TRBJ1-5
v_gene: TRBV20-1
d_gene: -
abundance: -
CDR3nt: TGCAGTGCTAGGGTGGACCCATATCAGCCCCAGCATTTT
CDR3aa: CSARVDPYQPQHF

j_gene: TRBJ1-4
v_gene: TRBV20-1
d_gene: -
abundance: once
CDR3nt: TGCAGTGCTCCGATCCGGGACGCGGGGGAAAAACTGTTTTTT
CDR3aa: CSAPIRDAGEKLFF

j_gene: TRBJ2-3
v_gene: TRBV12-3/TRBV12-4
d_gene: TRBD2
abundance: -
CDR3nt: TGTGCCAGCAGCAAGCGGGAGATGGGACCAGATACGCAGTATTTT
CDR3aa: CASSKREMGPDTQYF

j_gene: TRBJ2-1
v_gene: TRBV20-1
d_gene: -
abundance: -
CDR3nt: TGCAGTGCTAGGAGGGGTGGGGCGCATGAGCAGTTCTTC
CDR3aa: CSARRGGAHEQFF

j_gene: TRBJ2-7
v_gene: TRBV30
d_gene: TRBD2
abundance: once
CDR3nt: TGTGCCTCACAAGGGACTAGCGGGAGTAAGTACGAGCAGTACTTC
CDR3aa: CASQGTSGSKYEQYF

j_gene: TRBJ1-3
v_gene: TRBV3-1
d_gene: -
abundance: -
CDR3nt: TGTGCCAGCAGCCTTGAAGGCCCGATTCTTTATTTT
CDR3aa: CASSLEGPILYF

j_gene: TRBJ2-7
v_gene: TRBV18
d_gene: -
abundance: -
CDR3nt: TGTGCCAGCTCACCGCCGGGACTCTCGTACGAGCAGTACTTC
CDR3aa: CASSPPGLSYEQYF

j_gene: TRBJ2-7
v_gene: TRBV20-1
d_gene: TRBD1
abundance: -
CDR3nt: TGCAGTGCTTATGACAGGGCCTCCTACGAGCAGTACTTC
CDR3aa: CSAYDRASYEQYF

j_gene: TRBJ2-7
v_gene: TRBV20-1
d_gene: -
abundance: -
CDR3nt: TGCAGTGCTAAGGGGGAAACCTACGAGCAGTACTTC
CDR3aa: CSAKGETYEQYF

j_gene: TRBJ1-2
v_gene: TRBV7-9
d_gene: TRBD1
abundance: -
CDR3nt: TGTGCCAGCAGCACCCAGACAGGGGCGTATGGCTACACCTTC
CDR3aa: CASSTQTGAYGYTF